This TCR beta chain came from a study of blood T cells in healthy people across ages. Total RNA, at least 5.5 micrograms per sample, came from PBMCs. A second PCR, run for about 7 to 11 cycles, used a sample-barcoded 5' primer plus a J-beta primer mix. TCRdb called the 5' RACE reads again in MiXCR, with one record for every CDR3 protein. The sample includes about 680,000 distinct CDR3 sequences, roughly 50% of them seen just once. The germline CDR1 and CDR2 sequences are DFQATT and SNEGSKA (reference sequence). The V gene lost 2 bases and the J gene lost 2 bases, with 10 bases spanning the gap. This CDR3 is 13 amino acids long. Only a few counts were recorded for this clonotype.

The sample taken for sequencing was blood. The TCR sequence derives from a woman aged 55-75 years in good health. The rearrangement uses TRBV20-1 and TRBJ2-7; D remains ambiguous. DNA for the CDR3: TGCAGTGCTAGAAGCCCCGTAGCCTACGAGCAGTACTTC. It yields the protein CSARSPVAYEQYF.